This section outlines one T cell receptor beta chain sequence together with its context. There is no known antigen for this receptor. Base qualities are not recorded, but no much larger clone differs from it by a single base. The CDR1 and CDR2 encoded by the germline V gene are SGHRS and YFSETQ. Trimming costs V 7 bases and J 2 bases, and their ends lie 13 bases apart. The CDR3 contains 14 residues, cysteine and phenylalanine counted. Only the CDR3 part of the read is kept: 42 bases, read in frame from the first base. The sample belongs to a study of T cells after yellow fever vaccination (dated by TCRdb to the late 2010s). In the study overall: Libraries from fractions with low cell numbers were prepared with the SMART-Seq v4 Ultra Low Input RNA kit. The cohort comprised two healthy male donors, one aged 18 to 29 and one aged 30 to 40 years. To follow T-cell clones before and after primary and booster YFV17D yellow fever vaccination, bulk TCR alpha and beta repertoires were sequenced over time. Blood was collected at multiple timepoints before and after primary and secondary immunization, and bulk PBMC replicates and cell subsets were isolated.

TCR cDNA was synthesized by 5'RACE template switching, through which a universal primer site and unique molecular identifiers were introduced. Priming for cDNA synthesis came from both the TCR alpha and TCR beta constant segments. Two PCR steps were used to amplify libraries, with sample barcodes and sequencing adapters being added in the second step. Sequencing of libraries was performed on Illumina HiSeq 2500 (2x100 bp) or NovaSeq (2x150 bp). The study's own analysis went as follows. MIGEC was used to demultiplex reads and collapse the reads into UMI consensus sequences, and MiXCR was used for V(D)J alignment. Clonotypes responding to the vaccine were identified with edgeR on replicate PBMC samples, with the criteria of FDR below 0.01 and a log2 fold change above 5 up to day 15. Each bulk clonotype was labeled CD4 or CD8 based on which sequenced repertoire, CD4 or CD8, contained the clonotype at higher abundance. Starting from the raw public reads, TCRdb applied fastp trimming at Q25, assembled clones with MiXCR and retained in-frame beta chains. Every distinct CDR3 protein forms one entry, paired with its most common genes and DNA. These V and J calls rely on TCRdb rather than the paper's analysis. The sample includes 450,000 to 550,000 distinct CDR3 sequences, with over 15% observed a single time. The ten largest clones represent about 13% of the sample.

Findings and caveats that apply to the study as a whole: Computational filtering was needed because FACS-sorted repertoires could contain abundant contaminating clonotypes from the bulk population. Because only two donors were included in the study, the extent to which the findings can be generalized is limited. A small fraction of clonotypes showed up in both the CD4 and CD8 compartments, probably as a result of convergent recombination. Compared with the primary T-cell response, the secondary T-cell response was faster but weaker, reaching its peak on day 5 rather than on day 15. Most clones expanded after primary vaccination (about 95% of CD4 and 88% of CD8) were re-detected after the booster, suggesting that broad memory maintenance occurred.

The treatment or condition tag for this specimen amounts to: live attenuated yellow fever vaccine strain. At every blood-draw timepoint, two biological replicates of bulk PBMCs were collected. A standard Ficoll-Paque protocol was used to isolate PBMCs from peripheral blood. TriZol was used to extract RNA from bulk PBMCs, CD4 and CD8 fractions, and dextramer-positive and dextramer-negative fractions. The V and J segments used are TRBV5-1 and TRBJ2-1; TRBD2 might be the D gene, on 6 matching bases. The sample in question was PBMCs, obtained 15 days after the yellow fever booster vaccination. The source is a man aged 30-40 years who received the YFV17D yellow fever vaccine. Here is the DNA: TGCGCCAGCCATCTCCGGGAGCCCTACAATGAGCAGTTCTTC. This is translated as CASHLREPYNEQFF.